This T cell receptor beta chain was sequenced in a study of radiation and T cells in renal cell carcinoma. Findings of the study overall: Top tumor clonotypes rose in blood 2 weeks post-radiation, then contracted.

With 5 bases removed from V and 7 bases from J, the gap between germline ends came to 11 bases. CDR1 ENHRY and CDR2 SYGVKD come from the germline V gene. This CDR3 region has 13 residues. Clones were sequenced by immunoSEQ multiplex PCR, and TCRdb holds only the in-frame ones, with some missing. The table lists 100,000 to 150,000 clones, around 81% of them singletons, with 5.8% in the top ten. About this clone: Its antigen is not identified.

Time point specified: blood 2 weeks post-SBRT. Treatment specified: 15 Gy SBRT to primary tumor, nephrectomy 4 weeks later. Blood was sampled at baseline, 2 weeks and 4 weeks after SBRT. The tumor was a clear cell renal cell carcinoma. V and J are TRBV10-3 and TRBJ1-4; D call uncertain. The sequence was collected from a man aged 50 to 59 with renal cell carcinoma. This material consisted of blood, taken from a patient whose treatment included radiotherapy and nephrectomy. CDR3 sequence reads: CAISPILGEKLFF. In DNA form, the CDR3 reads TGTGCCATCAGTCCCATACTAGGTGAAAAACTGTTTTTT.